One sample yielded the 13 T cell receptor beta chains listed below, sequenced in a study of regulatory T cells in long-lasting Graves disease (dated by TCRdb to about 2021). Libraries came from multiplex PCR. TCRdb records Illumina HiSeq 4000 as the sequencer. To build TCR beta libraries, CDR3 regions were amplified by Arm-PCR using iRepertoire HTBI primers. TCRdb trimmed public reads at Q25 via fastp, called clones via MiXCR and kept in-frame beta chains. Rows with one shared CDR3 protein collapse into an entry with the most common genes and DNA. The sample table records hundreds of thousands of distinct CDR3 sequences; around 16% of these occur just once. 20% to 30% of the sample belongs to the ten largest clones. Taken with the paper, the label for time point translates to: newly diagnosed GD, antithyroid drugs for less than 3 months. For both TCR sequencing and RNA sequencing, RNA was extracted from PBMCs using TRIzol.

Another study also made use of these data, one on T cells in Graves' hyperthyroidism and ophthalmopathy.

The sequencing here drew on peripheral blood mononuclear cells (PBMCs), taken at new diagnosis, from a patient treated with antithyroid drugs. All receptors come from a woman aged 40 to 65 with Graves disease. Donor details come from another sample of the same person, matched by shared clones.

This clonotype was recorded at least ten times. V and J are TRBV20-1 and TRBJ1-1, with TRBD1 identical over 8 bases. The CDR3 sequence is 16 residues long. In germline, CDR1 is DFQATT, CDR2 SNEGSKA (reference sequence). The CDR3 protein is CSHMTVDREANTEAFF. Here the CDR3 DNA reads TGCAGCCACATGACGGTGGACAGGGAGGCGAACACTGAAGCTTTCTTT.

The chain employs TRBV12-3 or TRBV12-4 and TRBJ2-7; no firm D call. This CDR3 has 11 residues. Trimming pared 6 bases from V and 12 bases from J, leaving 15 bases between. The CDR3 sequence: CASSLGTHWYF. In DNA, the CDR3 is TGTGCCAGCAGCTTGGGAACCCATTGGTACTTC.

This clonotype came up a few times. The V call is TRBV6-1, the J call TRBJ1-5; TRBD1 is a possible D gene (5 bases). The CDR3 loop spans 15 amino acids. V was clipped by 7 bases and J by 1 base, with 14 bases between them. Germline V gives CDR1 MNHNS, CDR2 SASEGT. The CDR3 nucleotides read TGTGCCAGCAAGAGGGAAGGGACCAGCAATCAGCCCCAGCATTTT. Protein product: CASKREGTSNQPQHF.

The table lists this clonotype with a few counts. The V gene is TRBV5-5, the J gene TRBJ2-3, with TRBD1 as a possible D gene (5 bases). This CDR3 is built from 14 residues. Germline V gene lookup returns CDR1 SGHKS and CDR2 YYEKEE (reference sequence). The V end lost 0 bases, the J end lost 8 bases, and 13 bases lay between the germline ends. The CDR3 loop reads CASSLGGREGTQYF. The CDR3 DNA reads TGTGCCAGCAGCTTGGGCGGCAGGGAAGGTACGCAGTATTTT. The full variable domain, with the rest looked up from reference TRBV5-5 and TRBJ2-3, is DAGVTQSPTHLIKTRGQQVTLRCSPISGHKSVSWYQQVLGQGPQFIFQYYEKEERGRGNFPDRFSARQFPNYSSELNVNALLLGDSALYLCASSLGGREGTQYFGPGTRLTVL.

The chain carries TRBV12-3 or TRBV12-4 and TRBJ1-4, with TRBD1 identical over 8 bases. The J segment lost 3 bases and the V segment lost 5 bases, leaving 2 bases of the junction unmatched. The CDR3 length is 14 residues. The CDR3 bases are TGTGCCAGCAGTATACAGGGGGCTAATGAAAAACTGTTTTTT. Protein sequence: CASSIQGANEKLFF.

This chain links TRBV14 with TRBJ1-6, with D perhaps TRBD1 (5 bases). Germline-derived CDR1 and CDR2 are SGHDN and FVKESK. V lost 2 bases and J 9 bases, leaving 14 bases between the germline ends. The CDR3 is made up of 15 amino acids. The CDR3 sequence: CASSQYPTASSPLHF. The CDR3 nucleotides read TGTGCCAGCAGCCAATACCCGACAGCGTCTTCACCCCTCCACTTT.

The gene calls are TRBV3-1 and TRBJ1-2; D is unclear. Germline values: CDR1 LGHDT, CDR2 YNNKEL (reference sequence). The CDR3 is 14 amino acids. V lost 1 base and J 4 bases, leaving 10 bases between the germline ends. Here the CDR3 DNA reads TGTGCCAGCAGCCAAGGGGAAGGCCCCTATGGCTACACCTTC. Its protein is CASSQGEGPYGYTF.

Many counts were recorded for this clonotype. The chain employs TRBV7-2 and TRBJ2-3; possible D gene TRBD2, 5 bases. The CDR3 extends over 16 amino acids. Trimming removed 2 bases from V and 0 bases from J, with 12 bases in between. CDR1 and CDR2 (germline): SGHTA, FQGNSA. The CDR3 sequence: CASSLPRTESTDTQYF. The CDR3 coding sequence is TGTGCCAGCAGCTTACCTCGGACTGAGAGCACAGATACGCAGTATTTT.

The V call is TRBV12-3 or TRBV12-4, the J call TRBJ2-5, with unresolved D. Deletions cut 6 bases from V and 3 bases from J, with 11 bases between. CDR3 length equals 13 residues. CDR3 nucleotides: TGTGCCAGCAGATTGCCAGGTGAAGAGACCCAGTACTTC. Its protein is CASRLPGEETQYF.

This chain links TRBV5-1 with TRBJ1-2, with 8 bases identical to TRBD1. This CDR3 is built from 14 residues. The germline V gene encodes CDR1 SGHRS and CDR2 YFSETQ. The trim removed 4 bases at V and 7 bases at J, leaving 9 bases unmatched. CDR3 nucleotides: TGCGCCAGCAGCATCGACAGGGGAGTGGGTGGCTACACCTTC. It specifies CASSIDRGVGGYTF. The full variable domain, with the rest looked up from reference TRBV5-1 and TRBJ1-2, is KAGVTQTPRYLIKTRGQQVTLSCSPISGHRSVSWYQQTPGQGLQFLFEYFSETQRNKGNFPGRFSGRQFSNSRSEMNVSTLELGDSALYLCASSIDRGVGGYTFGSGTRLTVV.

Many counts were recorded for this clonotype. The chain recombines TRBV7-8 with TRBJ1-2; 11 nucleotides match TRBD1. Germline CDR1 SGHVS, CDR2 FQNEAQ. The CDR3 has 14 residues. V lost 1 base and J lost 13; bases outside the gene matches: 8. This chain's CDR3 is CASSLDGTGGESTF. CDR3 nucleotide sequence: TGTGCCAGCAGCTTAGACGGGACAGGGGGAGAATCCACCTTC.

In its sample, this clonotype was seen many times. The CDR3: CASSTTGNIQYF. CDR3 coding DNA: TGTGCCAGCAGCACCACAGGAAACATTCAGTACTTC. The chain links TRBV13 to TRBJ2-4; a possible D gene is TRBD1 (5 bases). Trimming removed 5 bases from V and 6 bases from J, with 8 bases in between. The V gene's germline CDR1 is PRHDT and CDR2 FYEKMQ (reference sequence). The CDR3 has 12 residues. Supplemented by reference TRBV13 and TRBJ2-4, the full variable domain reads AAGVIQSPRHLIKEKRETATLKCYPIPRHDTVYWYQQGPGQDPQFLISFYEKMQSDKGSIPDRFSAQQFSDYHSELNMSSLELGDSALYFCASSTTGNIQYFGAGTRLSVL.

Remarks on this clonotype: A much bigger clone sits one base away, suggesting this may be a read error. CDR3: CASSENTVNTGGLFF. The CDR3 nucleotides are TGTGCCAGCAGTGAGAACACAGTTAACACCGGGGGGCTGTTTTTT. V is TRBV2 and J is TRBJ2-2, with D possibly being TRBD2 (6 bases). This CDR3 comprises 15 residues. CDR1 and CDR2 from the germline V gene are SNHLY and FYNNEI.